This T cell receptor (beta chain) was observed in a study of cytomegalovirus exposure and HLA in healthy donors. Study-wide results and caveats: Analyses of presence and absence presupposed an approximately uniform sequencing depth across donors.

This cohort consisted of healthy bone marrow donors. Remarks on this clone: Its cognate antigen is unknown.

Use of 60 Vbeta and 13 Jbeta primers characterized the PCR. Some clones are missing from TCRdb's copy, which holds only in-frame ones; the method was immunoSEQ multiplex PCR. The sample has about 67,000 clones; 75% to 90% are singletons. Germline values: CDR1 SGHNT, CDR2 YYREEE (reference sequence). Germline trimming cut 7 bases from V and 5 bases from J; bases unmatched to any gene: 7. CDR3 length equals 13 residues. The chain combines TRBV5-4 with TRBJ2-5; 8 nucleotides align to TRBD2. Sample: PBMCs. The sequence came from a woman in her 30s in good health and CMV-seropositive. This CDR3 is CASAGTSGETQYF. The CDR3 bases are TGTGCCAGCGCCGGGACTAGTGGGGAGACCCAGTACTTC. Drawing the rest from reference TRBV5-4 and TRBJ2-5, the complete variable domain is ETGVTQSPTHLIKTRGQQVTLRCSSQSGHNTVSWYQQALGQGPQFIFQYYREEENGRGNFPPRFSGLQFPNYSSELNVNALELDDSALYLCASAGTSGETQYFGPGTRLLVL.